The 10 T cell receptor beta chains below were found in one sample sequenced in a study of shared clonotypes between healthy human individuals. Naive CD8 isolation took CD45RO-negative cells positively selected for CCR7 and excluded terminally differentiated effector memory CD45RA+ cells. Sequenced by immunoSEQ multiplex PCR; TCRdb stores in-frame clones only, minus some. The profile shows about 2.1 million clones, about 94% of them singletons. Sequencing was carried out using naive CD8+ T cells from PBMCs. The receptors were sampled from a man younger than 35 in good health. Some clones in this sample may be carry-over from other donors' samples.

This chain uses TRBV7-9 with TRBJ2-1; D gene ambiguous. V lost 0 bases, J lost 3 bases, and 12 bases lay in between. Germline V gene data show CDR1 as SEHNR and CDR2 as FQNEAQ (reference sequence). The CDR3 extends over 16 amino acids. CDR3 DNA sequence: TGTGCCAGCAGCTTAGCGCTATGGGCAATCTACAATGAGCAGTTCTTC. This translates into CASSLALWAIYNEQFF.

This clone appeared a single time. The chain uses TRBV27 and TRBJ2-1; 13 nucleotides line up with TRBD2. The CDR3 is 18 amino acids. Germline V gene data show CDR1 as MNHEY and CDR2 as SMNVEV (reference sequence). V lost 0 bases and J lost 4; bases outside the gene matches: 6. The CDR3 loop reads CASSLSTSGRYLYNEQFF. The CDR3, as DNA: TGTGCCAGCAGTTTATCGACTAGCGGGAGGTATCTTTACAATGAGCAGTTCTTC.

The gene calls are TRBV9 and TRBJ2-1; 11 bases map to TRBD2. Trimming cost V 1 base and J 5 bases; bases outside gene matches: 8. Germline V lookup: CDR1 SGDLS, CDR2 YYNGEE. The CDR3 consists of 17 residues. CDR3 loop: CASSVSRLAGGNNEQFF. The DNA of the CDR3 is TGTGCCAGCAGCGTATCCCGCTTAGCGGGAGGGAACAATGAGCAGTTCTTC.

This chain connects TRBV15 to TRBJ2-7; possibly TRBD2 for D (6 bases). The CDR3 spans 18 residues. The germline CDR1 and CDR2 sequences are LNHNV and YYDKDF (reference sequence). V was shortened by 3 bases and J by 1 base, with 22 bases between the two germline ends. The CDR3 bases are TGTGCCACCAGCAGCGGTTCCCCTATAGGCGGGGCTTCCTACGAGCAGTACTTC. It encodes CATSSGSPIGGASYEQYF. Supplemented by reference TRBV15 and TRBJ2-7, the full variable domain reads DAMVIQNPRYQVTQFGKPVTLSCSQTLNHNVMYWYQQKSSQAPKLLFHYYDKDFNNEADTPDNFQSRRPNTSFCFLDIRSPGLGDTAMYLCATSSGSPIGGASYEQYFGPGTRLTVT.

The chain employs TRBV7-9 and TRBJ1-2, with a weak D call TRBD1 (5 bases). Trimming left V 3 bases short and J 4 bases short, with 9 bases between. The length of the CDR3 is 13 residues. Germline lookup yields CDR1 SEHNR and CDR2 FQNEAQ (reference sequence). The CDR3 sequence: CASSLWQGYGYTF. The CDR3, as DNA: TGTGCCAGCAGCTTGTGGCAGGGCTATGGCTACACCTTC.

The CDR3 sequence is CASSSGWEGLSTDTQYF. CDR3 nucleotide sequence: TGTGCCAGCAGCTCGGGTTGGGAGGGGTTAAGTACAGATACGCAGTATTTT. The chain uses TRBV7-9 and TRBJ2-3; the match to TRBD2 covers 7 bases. Unmatched junction bases numbered 13, after V lost 4 bases and J lost 3 bases. CDR3 length: 17 residues. Looked up from germline, CDR1 is SEHNR and CDR2 is FQNEAQ (reference sequence).

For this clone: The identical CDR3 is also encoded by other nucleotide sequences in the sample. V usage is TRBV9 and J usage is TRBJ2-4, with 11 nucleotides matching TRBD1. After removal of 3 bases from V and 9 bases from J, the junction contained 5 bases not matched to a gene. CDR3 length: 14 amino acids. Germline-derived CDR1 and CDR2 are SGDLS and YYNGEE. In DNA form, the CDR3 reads TGTGCCAGCAGCGCCGGGGACAGGGGGACCATTCAGTACTTC. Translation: CASSAGDRGTIQYF.

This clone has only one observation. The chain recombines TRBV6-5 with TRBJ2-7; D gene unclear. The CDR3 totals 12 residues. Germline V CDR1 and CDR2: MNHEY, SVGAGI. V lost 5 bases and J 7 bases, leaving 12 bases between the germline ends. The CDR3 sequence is CASSHRLEEQYF. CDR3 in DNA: TGTGCCAGCAGTCACAGACTGGAGGAGCAGTACTTC.

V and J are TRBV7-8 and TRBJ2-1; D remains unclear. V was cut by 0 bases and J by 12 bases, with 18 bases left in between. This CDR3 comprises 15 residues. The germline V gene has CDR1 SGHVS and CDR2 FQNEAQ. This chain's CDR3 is CASSLAPDSSFGQFF. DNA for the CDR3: TGTGCCAGCAGCTTAGCCCCTGACTCGAGTTTCGGGCAGTTCTTC.

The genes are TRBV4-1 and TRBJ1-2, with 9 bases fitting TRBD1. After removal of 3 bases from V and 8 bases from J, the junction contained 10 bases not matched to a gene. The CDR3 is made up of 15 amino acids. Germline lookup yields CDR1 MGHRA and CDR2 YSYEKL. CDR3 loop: CASSQVRDRAGGYTF. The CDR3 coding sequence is TGCGCCAGCAGCCAGGTCAGGGACAGGGCTGGCGGCTACACCTTC.